This TCR beta chain is drawn from a study of response to subunit inactivated influenza vaccine. General study findings and limits: Each seasonal flu vaccination may recruit only limited new T cells, authors suggested.

The CDR3 sequence is 18 residues long. Germline values: CDR1 SGDLS, CDR2 YYNGEE. Trimming cost V 3 bases and J 1 base; bases outside gene matches: 8. This clonotype was seen more than once but under ten times. Its antigen is currently unknown. TCRdb processed the RT-PCR reads anew with MiXCR; each CDR3 protein has one entry. The sample has 650,000 to 800,000 distinct CDR3 sequences; about 15% are singletons. V usage is TRBV9 and J usage is TRBJ2-3; 13 bases map to TRBD2. Sequenced material: PBMCs from blood, taken about 14 days before vaccination. The receptor was derived from a man aged 45 to 65 who received an inactivated influenza vaccine. The CDR3, as DNA: TGTGCCAGCAGCGCGGGACTAGCGGGACAGAGGGGCACAGATACGCAGTATTTT. Its translation: CASSAGLAGQRGTDTQYF. Combining the CDR3 with reference TRBV9 and TRBJ2-3 gives the whole variable domain DSGVTQTPKHLITATGQRVTLRCSPRSGDLSVYWYQQSLDQGLQFLIQYYNGEERAKGNILERFSAQQFPDLHSELNLSSLELGDSALYFCASSAGLAGQRGTDTQYFGPGTRLTVL.